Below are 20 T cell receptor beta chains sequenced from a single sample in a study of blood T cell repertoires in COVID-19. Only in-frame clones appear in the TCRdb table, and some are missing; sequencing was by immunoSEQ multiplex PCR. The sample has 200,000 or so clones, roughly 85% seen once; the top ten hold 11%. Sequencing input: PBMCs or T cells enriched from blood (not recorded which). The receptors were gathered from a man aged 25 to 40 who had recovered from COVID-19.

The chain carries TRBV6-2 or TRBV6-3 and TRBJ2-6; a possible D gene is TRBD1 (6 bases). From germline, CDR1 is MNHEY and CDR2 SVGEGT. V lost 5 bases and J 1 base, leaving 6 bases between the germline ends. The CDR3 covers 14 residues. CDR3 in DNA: TGTGCCAGCAGTACAGGGTCTGGGGCCAACGTCCTGACTTTC. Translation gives CASSTGSGANVLTF.

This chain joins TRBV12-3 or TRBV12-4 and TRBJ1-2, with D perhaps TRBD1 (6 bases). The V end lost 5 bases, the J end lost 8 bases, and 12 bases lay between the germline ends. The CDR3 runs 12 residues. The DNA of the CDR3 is TGTGCCAGCAGTGCGGACAGTTGGGGCTACACCTTC. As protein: CASSADSWGYTF.

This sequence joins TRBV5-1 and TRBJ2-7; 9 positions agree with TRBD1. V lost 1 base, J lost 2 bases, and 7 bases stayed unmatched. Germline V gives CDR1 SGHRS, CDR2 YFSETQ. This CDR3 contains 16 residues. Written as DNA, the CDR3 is TGCGCCAGCAGCTTGCCGGGACAGGGTCGGGCCTACGAGCAGTACTTC. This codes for CASSLPGQGRAYEQYF.

CDR3 DNA sequence: TGTGCCAGCAGCGTAGAGTGGGCCAGGGCCTCTGGGGCCAACGTCCTGACTTTC. It translates to CASSVEWARASGANVLTF. V and J are TRBV9 and TRBJ2-6, with a possible D match to TRBD1 (5 bases). Germline V gene lookup returns CDR1 SGDLS and CDR2 YYNGEE. The V end was cut by 0 bases, the J end by 0 bases, with 13 bases between. CDR3 length: 18 amino acids.

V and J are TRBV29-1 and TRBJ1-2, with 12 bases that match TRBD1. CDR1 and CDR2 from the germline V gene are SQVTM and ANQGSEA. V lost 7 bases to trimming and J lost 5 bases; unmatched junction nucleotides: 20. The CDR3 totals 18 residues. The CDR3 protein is CSARGDRGRGVKNYGYTF. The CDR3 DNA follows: TGCAGCGCCCGTGGGGACAGGGGGCGCGGGGTGAAGAATTATGGCTACACCTTC.

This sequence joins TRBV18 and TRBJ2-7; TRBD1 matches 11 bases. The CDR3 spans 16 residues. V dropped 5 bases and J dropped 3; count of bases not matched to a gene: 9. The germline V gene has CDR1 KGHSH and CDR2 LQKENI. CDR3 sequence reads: CASSISGTGGFYEQYF. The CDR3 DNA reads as TGTGCCAGCTCAATATCCGGGACAGGGGGTTTCTACGAGCAGTACTTC.

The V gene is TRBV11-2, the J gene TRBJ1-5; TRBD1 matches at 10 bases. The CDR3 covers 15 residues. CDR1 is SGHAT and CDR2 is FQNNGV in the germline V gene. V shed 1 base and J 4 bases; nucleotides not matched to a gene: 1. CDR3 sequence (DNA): TGTGCCAGCAGCTTAGGGACAGGGGGAAATCAGCCCCAGCATTTT. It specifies CASSLGTGGNQPQHF. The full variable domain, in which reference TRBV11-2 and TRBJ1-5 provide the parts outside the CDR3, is EAGVAQSPRYKIIEKRQSVAFWCNPISGHATLYWYQQILGQGPKLLIQFQNNGVVDDSQLPKDRFSAERLKGVDSTLKIQPAKLEDSAVYLCASSLGTGGNQPQHFGDGTRLSIL.

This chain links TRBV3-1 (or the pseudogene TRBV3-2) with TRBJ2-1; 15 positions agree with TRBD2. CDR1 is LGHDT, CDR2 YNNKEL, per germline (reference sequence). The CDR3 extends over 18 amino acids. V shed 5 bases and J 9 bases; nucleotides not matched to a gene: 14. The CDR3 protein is CASSTAQLGLAGGGEQFF. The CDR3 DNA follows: TGTGCCAGCAGCACAGCTCAGTTGGGACTAGCGGGAGGTGGTGAGCAGTTCTTC.

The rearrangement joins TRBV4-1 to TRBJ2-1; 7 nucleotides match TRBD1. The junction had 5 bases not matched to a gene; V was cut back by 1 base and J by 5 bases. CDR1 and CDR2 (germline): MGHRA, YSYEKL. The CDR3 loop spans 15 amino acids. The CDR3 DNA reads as TGCGCCAGCAGCCAAGTTGACAGGGACAACAATGAGCAGTTCTTC. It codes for CASSQVDRDNNEQFF.

This chain's CDR3 is CASSPPQGSTDTQYF. As DNA, the CDR3 is TGCGCCAGCAGCCCCCCGCAGGGTAGCACAGATACGCAGTATTTT. The V call is TRBV5-1, the J call TRBJ2-3; perhaps TRBD1 as D (5 bases). The V and J ends lost 4 bases and 0 bases respectively, with 12 bases between them. The CDR3 consists of 15 residues. Germline V gene data show CDR1 as SGHRS and CDR2 as YFSETQ.

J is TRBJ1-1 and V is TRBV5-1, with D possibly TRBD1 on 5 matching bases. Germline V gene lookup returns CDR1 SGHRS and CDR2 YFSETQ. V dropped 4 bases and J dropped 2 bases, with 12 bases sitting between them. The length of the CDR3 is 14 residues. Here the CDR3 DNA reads TGCGCCAGCAGCGACCAGGGAAGTAACACTGAAGCTTTCTTT. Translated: CASSDQGSNTEAFF.

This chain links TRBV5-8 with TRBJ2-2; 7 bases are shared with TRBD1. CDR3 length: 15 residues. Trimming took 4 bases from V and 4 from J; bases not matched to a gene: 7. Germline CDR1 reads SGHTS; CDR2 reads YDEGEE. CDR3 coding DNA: TGTGCCAGCAGCCGCCTGACAGGGTCCACCGGGGAGCTGTTTTTT. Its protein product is CASSRLTGSTGELFF.

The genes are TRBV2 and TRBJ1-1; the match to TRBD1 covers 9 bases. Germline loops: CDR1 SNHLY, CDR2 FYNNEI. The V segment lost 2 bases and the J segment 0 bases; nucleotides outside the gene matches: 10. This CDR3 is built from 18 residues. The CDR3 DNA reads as TGTGCCAGCAGTGAAAACACCCCGGGACAGGGTTTGAACACTGAAGCTTTCTTT. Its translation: CASSENTPGQGLNTEAFF.

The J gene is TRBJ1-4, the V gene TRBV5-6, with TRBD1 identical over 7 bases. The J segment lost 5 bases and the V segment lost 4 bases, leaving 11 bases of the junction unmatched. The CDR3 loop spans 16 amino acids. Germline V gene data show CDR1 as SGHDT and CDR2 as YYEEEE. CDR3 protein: CASSPIDRALNEKLFF. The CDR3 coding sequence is TGTGCCAGCAGCCCCATCGACAGGGCCTTAAATGAAAAACTGTTTTTT.

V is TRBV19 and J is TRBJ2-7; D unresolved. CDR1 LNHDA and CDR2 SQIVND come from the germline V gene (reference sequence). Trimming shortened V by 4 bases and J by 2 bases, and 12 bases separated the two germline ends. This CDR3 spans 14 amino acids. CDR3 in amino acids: CASSKTPTTYEQYF. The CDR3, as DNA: TGTGCCAGTAGTAAGACACCGACCACCTACGAGCAGTACTTC.

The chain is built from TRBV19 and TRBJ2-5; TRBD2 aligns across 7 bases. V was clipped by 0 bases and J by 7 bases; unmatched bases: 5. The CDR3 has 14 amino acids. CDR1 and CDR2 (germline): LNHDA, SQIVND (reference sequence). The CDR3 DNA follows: TGTGCCAGTAGTATAGAGTCAGGGAGGGGGACCCAGTACTTC. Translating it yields CASSIESGRGTQYF.

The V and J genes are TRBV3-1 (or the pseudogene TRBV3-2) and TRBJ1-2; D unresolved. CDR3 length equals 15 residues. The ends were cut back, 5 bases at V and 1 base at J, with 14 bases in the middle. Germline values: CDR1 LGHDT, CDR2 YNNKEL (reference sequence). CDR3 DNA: TGTGCCAGCAGCGCGCACACGACTCTTAACTATGGCTACACCTTC. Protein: CASSAHTTLNYGYTF.

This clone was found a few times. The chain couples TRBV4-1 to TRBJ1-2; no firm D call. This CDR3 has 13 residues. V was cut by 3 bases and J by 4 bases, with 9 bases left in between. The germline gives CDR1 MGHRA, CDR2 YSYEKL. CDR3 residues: CASSHPGLYGYTF. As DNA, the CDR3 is TGCGCCAGCAGCCACCCAGGCCTCTATGGCTACACCTTC.

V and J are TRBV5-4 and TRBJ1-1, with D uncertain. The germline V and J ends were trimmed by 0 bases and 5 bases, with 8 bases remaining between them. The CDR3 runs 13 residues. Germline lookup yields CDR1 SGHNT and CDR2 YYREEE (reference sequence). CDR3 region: CASSLELRTEAFF. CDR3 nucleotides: TGTGCCAGCAGCTTGGAGTTGAGAACTGAAGCTTTCTTT.

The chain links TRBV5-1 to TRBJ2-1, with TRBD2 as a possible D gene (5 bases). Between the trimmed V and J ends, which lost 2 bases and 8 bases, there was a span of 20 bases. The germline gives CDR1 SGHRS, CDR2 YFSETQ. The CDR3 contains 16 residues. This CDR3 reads CASSFAGAAGLDEQFF. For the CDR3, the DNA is TGCGCCAGCAGCTTTGCGGGTGCGGCGGGTTTAGATGAGCAGTTCTTC.